A single TCR beta chain is shown here with its context. The data originate from a study of technical replicates of blood from a handful of donors. Sequencing was performed with immunoSEQ multiplex PCR; in TCRdb, only in-frame clones are kept and a portion is missing. Among around 13,000 clones listed, around 96% were seen once. The junction had 8 bases not matched to a gene; V was cut back by 5 bases and J by 4 bases. The CDR3 totals 16 residues. Per germline, CDR1 MNHEY and CDR2 SMNVEV (reference sequence). This TCR was sampled from a human donor in good health. The chain couples TRBV27 to TRBJ2-2; TRBD1 agrees at 9 bases. Sequencing was carried out using PBMCs. The CDR3 protein is CASSAGQGMGTGELFF. The CDR3 region has the DNA TGTGCCAGCAGTGCCGGACAGGGGATGGGCACCGGGGAGCTGTTTTTT.